This is a list of T cell receptor beta chains from one sample in a study of cytomegalovirus exposure and HLA in healthy donors. Repertoires were generated with immunoSEQ multiplex PCR, while TCRdb's copy carries only in-frame clones and drops some. The data show 280,000 or so clones, 80% to 90% seen once. The sequenced sample consisted of PBMCs. The receptors derive from a woman under 30 in good health and CMV-seronegative. Both conserved end residues are part of each CDR3. The D gene is left open where the match is weak. Clone size, where shown, is once, few, many, or a class for clones that have expanded.

j_call,d_call,v_call,clone_size,cdr3_nt,cdr3_aa
TRBJ1-1,NA,TRBV5-4,NA,TGTGCCAGCAGCCCCGGTTTGTGGGGGCTGGGTACGGCTTTCTTT,CASSPGLWGLGTAFF
TRBJ1-5,TRBD1,TRBV15,NA,TGTGCCACCAGCAGGGTGGGACAGAGCAATCAGCCCCAGCATTTT,CATSRVGQSNQPQHF
TRBJ2-5,NA,TRBV28,NA,TGTGCCAGCAGTTTATTAGGCGGCGGCCAAGAGACCCAGTACTTC,CASSLLGGGQETQYF
TRBJ1-2,NA,TRBV7-9,NA,TGTGCCAGCAGCTCACCCGGGATAGGGGAGGGCCTCTATGGCTACACCTTC,CASSSPGIGEGLYGYTF
TRBJ2-5,TRBD2,TRBV7-9,NA,TGTGCCAGCAGCTCTCCTAGCCCACCGGTAGCGGGTCAAGAGACCCAGTACTTC,CASSSPSPPVAGQETQYF
TRBJ1-6,NA,TRBV7-9,NA,TGTGCCAGCAGCTCCACCCGGGGGGGACAACCCTATTCACCCCTCCACTTT,CASSSTRGGQPYSPLHF
TRBJ2-3,TRBD2,TRBV7-3,NA,TGTGCCAGCAGCTTAACGGTGACTAGCGGGGGAAGCACAGATACGCAGTATTTT,CASSLTVTSGGSTDTQYF
TRBJ2-5,NA,TRBV6-1,NA,TGTGCCAGCAGAAAAACACAGGAAGAGACCCAGTACTTC,CASRKTQEETQYF
TRBJ1-4,TRBD1,TRBV5-1,NA,TGCGCCAGCAGCTTCACAGGGGGAGAAAAACTGTTTTTT,CASSFTGGEKLFF
TRBJ1-5,NA,TRBV7-8,NA,TGTGCCAGCAGCTTAGCCAGGCTCGGCAATCAGCCCCAGCATTTT,CASSLARLGNQPQHF
TRBJ1-6,NA,TRBV14,once,TGTGCCAGCCGGAACCCCAAAGACAGTCGTTATAATTCACCCCTCCACTTT,CASRNPKDSRYNSPLHF
TRBJ1-2,NA,TRBV9,NA,TGTGCCAGCAGCGTAGGGGTCGGGGGGGAGAGCTACACCTTC,CASSVGVGGESYTF
TRBJ1-5,NA,TRBV7-3,NA,TGTGCCAGCAGCTTAACAGGGGGTAGCAATCAGCCCCAGCATTTT,CASSLTGGSNQPQHF
TRBJ1-5,NA,TRBV6-1,NA,TGTGCCAGCCACAATCAGCCCCAGCATTTT,CASHNQPQHF
TRBJ2-5,NA,TRBV1,NA,TGCACCAGCAGCCAGGAGACTAGCGGGGGGGCCCTCGATAAAGAGACCCAGTACTTC,CTSSQETSGGALDKETQYF
TRBJ1-1,TRBD1,TRBV10-1,NA,TGCGCCAGCAGTGGAGGGACAGAGCTGAACACTGAAGCTTTCTTT,CASSGGTELNTEAFF
TRBJ1-2,NA,TRBV15,NA,TGTGCCACCAGCAGAGGGAAACTATCCGAAAACTATGGCTACACCTTC,CATSRGKLSENYGYTF
TRBJ1-2,TRBD1,TRBV19,NA,TGTGCCAGTAGAAGGGGGGACAGTATTGGGTATGGCTACACCTTC,CASRRGDSIGYGYTF
TRBJ1-5,NA,TRBV2,once,TGTGCCAGCACCCCAGACAGCCAGATTAGCAATCAGCCCCAGCATTTT,CASTPDSQISNQPQHF
TRBJ2-6,NA,TRBV4-1,NA,TGCGCCAGCAGCCAAGGGAAGGGGGGGGAGCTTATCTCTGGGGCCAACGTCCTGACTTTC,CASSQGKGGELISGANVLTF
TRBJ2-7,NA,TRBV16,NA,TGTGCCAGCAGCCAATTTAGCTTGTTACCTGCCTACGAGCAGTACTTC,CASSQFSLLPAYEQYF
TRBJ2-3,NA,TRBV15,NA,TGTGCCACCACCCTCAAACGCAGGGAACCCGAGAGCACAGATACGCAGTATTTT,CATTLKRREPESTDTQYF
TRBJ2-7,NA,TRBV4-1,NA,TGCGCCAGCAGCCAGGCCGGGACTCGTGCCTACGAGCAGTACTTC,CASSQAGTRAYEQYF
TRBJ2-1,NA,TRBV29-1,NA,TGCAGCGTTGTAGGGGATTCCGGCAATGAGCAGTTCTTC,CSVVGDSGNEQFF
TRBJ2-7,TRBD1,TRBV5-5,NA,TGTGCCAGCAGCTGGACAGGGGAAGAGCAGTACTTC,CASSWTGEEQYF
TRBJ2-7,NA,TRBV5-1,NA,TGCGCCAGCAGCTTGGACGGGGGGCCCCTAGGCCAGCAGTACTTC,CASSLDGGPLGQQYF
TRBJ1-4,NA,TRBV5-6,NA,TGTGCCAGCAGCTTGGAAGGCCTGGGCGAAAAACTGTTTTTT,CASSLEGLGEKLFF
TRBJ2-1,TRBD1,TRBV6-1,NA,TGTGCCAGCAGTGCCTCGACAGGGTCCTACAATGAGCAGTTCTTC,CASSASTGSYNEQFF
TRBJ2-2,TRBD2,TRBV7-2,NA,TGTGCCAGCAGCCCAATAGCGGGGGAGGTCGGGGAGCTGTTTTTT,CASSPIAGEVGELFF
TRBJ2-1,NA,TRBV19,NA,TGTGCCAGTAAAGGGGGAACCAGCTCCTACAATGAGCAGTTCTTC,CASKGGTSSYNEQFF
TRBJ2-1,TRBD2,TRBV5-8,once,TGTGCCAGCAGCTTGGCCCTCACTAGCGGGGGGAATGAGCAGTTCTTC,CASSLALTSGGNEQFF
TRBJ2-7,NA,TRBV19,NA,TGTGCCAGTAGTATGTGGGGGAGGGAGCAGTACTTC,CASSMWGREQYF
TRBJ2-1,NA,TRBV5-1,NA,TGCGCCAGCATCGGGGATTCCCCCTACAATGAGCAGTTCTTC,CASIGDSPYNEQFF
TRBJ2-7,NA,TRBV5-5,NA,TGTGCCAGCAGCTTGCACAGAACCTACGAGCAGTACTTC,CASSLHRTYEQYF
TRBJ2-5,TRBD2,TRBV5-5,NA,TGTGCCAGCAGCTTGGGACTAGCGGGGGGGCAAGAGACCCAGTACTTC,CASSLGLAGGQETQYF
TRBJ2-1,TRBD2,TRBV7-9,NA,TGTGCCAGCAGCCCCCCGGGACTACATGGGAGCTACAATGAGCAGTTCTTC,CASSPPGLHGSYNEQFF
TRBJ1-6,NA,TRBV4-1,NA,TGCGCCAGCAGCCCTCCGGGGAATTCACCCCTCCACTTT,CASSPPGNSPLHF
TRBJ1-5,NA,TRBV28,NA,TGTGCCAGCAGTCCGCCCCTAGGGAGAGTAGGTCAGCCCCAGCATTTT,CASSPPLGRVGQPQHF
TRBJ1-2,TRBD1,TRBV10-3,NA,TGTGCCATCAACGATAAACAGGGGGCTCTGGGCGGCTACACCTTC,CAINDKQGALGGYTF
TRBJ1-4,TRBD1,TRBV7-9,NA,TGTTCCAGCAGCTTAGACAGGGCCGAAAAACTGTTTTTT,CSSSLDRAEKLFF
TRBJ1-1,NA,TRBV6-1,once,TGTGCCAGCACCTCCGACACTGAAGCTTTCTTT,CASTSDTEAFF
TRBJ1-3,TRBD1,TRBV6-1,once,TGTGCCAGCAGACCGGACAGGGACTCTGGAAACACCATATATTTT,CASRPDRDSGNTIYF
TRBJ1-5,TRBD1,TRBV18,NA,TGTGCCAGCTCACCCTCTGGGACAGGGAGCAATCAGCCCCAGCATTTT,CASSPSGTGSNQPQHF
TRBJ1-1,NA,TRBV2,NA,TGTGCCAGCAGTGAAATTGTAGAGCGAGAAACAGGGCCCAACCTAAACACTGAAGCTTTCTTT,CASSEIVERETGPNLNTEAFF
TRBJ2-7,TRBD2,TRBV19,NA,TGTGCCAGTAGTATACGGCTAGCTCGGCGGGGGGACGAGCAGTACTTC,CASSIRLARRGDEQYF
TRBJ2-2,TRBD2,TRBV4-1,NA,TGCGCCAGCAGCCAAGGTCCAACTAGCGGGGGGTACCCGAACACCGGGGAGCTGTTTTTT,CASSQGPTSGGYPNTGELFF
TRBJ2-7,TRBD2,TRBV7-9,once,TGTGCCAGCAGCTTAGCGTTCACTAGCGGGGGGTACGAGCAGTACTTC,CASSLAFTSGGYEQYF
TRBJ1-4,NA,TRBV5-4,NA,TGTGCCAGCAGCTTGGGACAAACTAATGAAAAACTGTTTTTT,CASSLGQTNEKLFF
TRBJ1-1,TRBD1,TRBV6-5,NA,TGTGCCAGCAGTTCTAGGGACAGGGGAACTGAAGCTTTCTTT,CASSSRDRGTEAFF